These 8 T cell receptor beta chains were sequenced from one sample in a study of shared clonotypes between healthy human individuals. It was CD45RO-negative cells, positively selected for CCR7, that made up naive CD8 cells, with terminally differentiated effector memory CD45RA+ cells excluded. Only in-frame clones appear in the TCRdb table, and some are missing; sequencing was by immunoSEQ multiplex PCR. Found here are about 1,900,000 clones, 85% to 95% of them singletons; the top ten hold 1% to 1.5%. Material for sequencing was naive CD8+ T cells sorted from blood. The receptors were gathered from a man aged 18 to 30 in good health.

In nucleotides, the CDR3 is TGTGCCAGCAGTGTAACTCACGGGGAGCTGTTTTTT. Translation: CASSVTHGELFF. The rearrangement links TRBV27 to TRBJ2-2; D unclear. CDR1 and CDR2 (germline): MNHEY, SMNVEV (reference sequence). The CDR3 is 12 amino acids. V was clipped by 5 bases and J by 7 bases, with 8 bases between them.

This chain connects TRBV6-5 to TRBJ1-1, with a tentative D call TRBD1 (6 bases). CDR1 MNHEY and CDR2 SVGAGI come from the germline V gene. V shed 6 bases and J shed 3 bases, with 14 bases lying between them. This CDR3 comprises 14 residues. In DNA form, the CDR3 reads TGTGCCAGCAGCATAAGGACAGAGCACACTGAAGCTTTCTTT. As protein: CASSIRTEHTEAFF.

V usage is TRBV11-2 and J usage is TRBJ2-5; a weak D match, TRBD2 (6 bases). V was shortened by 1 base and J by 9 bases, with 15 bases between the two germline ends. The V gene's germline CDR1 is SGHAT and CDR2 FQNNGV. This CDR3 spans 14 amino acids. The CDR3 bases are TGTGCCAGCAGCTTAGGACTAGTCGGACTGGCCCAGTACTTC. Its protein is CASSLGLVGLAQYF.

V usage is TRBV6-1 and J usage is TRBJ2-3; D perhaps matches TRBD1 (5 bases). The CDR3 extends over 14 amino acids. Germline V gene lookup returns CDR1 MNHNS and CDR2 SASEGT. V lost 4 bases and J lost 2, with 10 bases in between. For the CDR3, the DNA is TGTGCCAGCAGTGTCTACAGGTACACAGATACGCAGTATTTT. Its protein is CASSVYRYTDTQYF.

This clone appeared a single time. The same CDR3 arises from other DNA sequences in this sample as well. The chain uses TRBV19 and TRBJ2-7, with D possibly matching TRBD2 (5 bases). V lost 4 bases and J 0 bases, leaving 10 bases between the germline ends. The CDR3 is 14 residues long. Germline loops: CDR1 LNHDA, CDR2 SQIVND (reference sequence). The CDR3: CASSRTGSSYEQYF. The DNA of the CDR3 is TGTGCCAGTAGTAGGACTGGCAGCTCCTACGAGCAGTACTTC.

The CDR3 reads CSVEEPGSSYEQYF. For the CDR3, the DNA is TGCAGCGTTGAAGAACCAGGTAGCTCCTACGAGCAGTACTTC. The chain uses TRBV29-1 and TRBJ2-7; D gene unclear. V was trimmed by 0 bases and J by 0 bases, leaving 9 bases between them. This CDR3 is built from 14 residues. Germline V gives CDR1 SQVTM, CDR2 ANQGSEA.

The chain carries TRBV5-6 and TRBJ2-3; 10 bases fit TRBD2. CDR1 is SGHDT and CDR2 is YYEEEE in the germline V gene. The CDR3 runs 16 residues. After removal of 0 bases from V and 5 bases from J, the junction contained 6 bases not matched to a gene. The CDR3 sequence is CASSLALAGVIDTQYF. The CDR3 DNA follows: TGTGCCAGCAGCTTGGCCCTAGCGGGAGTCATAGATACGCAGTATTTT.

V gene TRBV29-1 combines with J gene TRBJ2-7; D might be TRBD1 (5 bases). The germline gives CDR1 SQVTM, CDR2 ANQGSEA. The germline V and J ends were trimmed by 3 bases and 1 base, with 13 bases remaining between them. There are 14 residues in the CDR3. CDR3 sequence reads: CSVDPGFVSYEQYF. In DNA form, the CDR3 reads TGCAGCGTTGACCCAGGGTTTGTGTCCTACGAGCAGTACTTC.